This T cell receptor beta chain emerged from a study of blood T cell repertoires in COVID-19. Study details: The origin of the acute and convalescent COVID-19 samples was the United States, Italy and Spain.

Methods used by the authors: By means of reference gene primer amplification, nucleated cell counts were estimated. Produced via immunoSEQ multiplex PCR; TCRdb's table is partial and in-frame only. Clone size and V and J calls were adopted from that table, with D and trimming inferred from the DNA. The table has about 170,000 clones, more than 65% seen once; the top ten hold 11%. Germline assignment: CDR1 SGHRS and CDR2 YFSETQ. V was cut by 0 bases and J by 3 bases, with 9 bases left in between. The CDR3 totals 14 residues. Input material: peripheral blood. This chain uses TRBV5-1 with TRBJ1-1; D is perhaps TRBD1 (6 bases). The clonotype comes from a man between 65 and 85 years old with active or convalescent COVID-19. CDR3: CASSLEQGYTEAFF. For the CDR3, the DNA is TGCGCCAGCAGCTTGGAACAGGGTTACACTGAAGCTTTCTTT.